This TCR beta chain is from a study of regulatory T cells in long-lasting Graves disease. Time point of the sample: persistent/refractory GD, antithyroid drugs over 5 years with positive TRAb. Generation of the TCR library employed RNA extracted from PBMCs. Construction of TCR beta libraries relied on iRepertoire HTBI primers and on Arm-PCR targeting CDR3 regions. How the authors handled the data: Identification across samples found approximately 67 TRBV and some 15 TRBJ segments. TCRdb independently ran MiXCR on the multiplex PCR reads; one entry per CDR3 protein. Here the V and J calls rest on TCRdb's processing, not on the authors' analysis. The sample carries roughly 450,000 distinct CDR3 sequences, less than 25% recorded once. This clonotype has ten or more counts. The CDR3 runs to 18 residues. CDR1 and CDR2 from the germline V gene are MNHEY and SMNVEV (reference sequence). Trimming cost V 4 bases and J 5 bases; bases outside gene matches: 13.

This receptor was identified in a female donor with Graves disease. Sequencing used peripheral blood mononuclear cells (PBMCs), obtained when the disease was refractory, from a patient treated with antithyroid drugs. This rearrangement joins TRBV27 to TRBJ2-7, with 14 bases matching TRBD2. The CDR3 DNA is TGTGCCAGCAGTTCAACAACGGGGACTAGCGGGAGCCCCCACGAGCAGTACTTC. It codes for CASSSTTGTSGSPHEQYF.